These 29 T cell receptor beta chains came from one sample sequenced in a study of blood T cell repertoires in COVID-19. Sequenced by immunoSEQ multiplex PCR; TCRdb stores in-frame clones only, minus some. The repertoire holds under 300,000 clones, roughly 83% seen once, with 4.6% in the top ten. The sample taken for sequencing was peripheral blood. These receptor sequences come from a man in his 60s who had recovered from COVID-19.

The rearrangement uses TRBV6-5 and TRBJ1-4; D gene uncertain. The CDR3 consists of 14 residues. Looked up from germline, CDR1 is MNHEY and CDR2 is SVGAGI. Deletions cut 5 bases from V and 8 bases from J, with 15 bases between. For the CDR3, the DNA is TGTGCCAGCAGTCTAAGCGGGCGCGGGGAAAAACTGTTTTTT. Its protein is CASSLSGRGEKLFF.

The chain recombines TRBV6-1 with TRBJ1-4; D uncertain. Germline V lookup: CDR1 MNHNS, CDR2 SASEGT. V lost 2 bases and J 5 bases, leaving 9 bases between the germline ends. CDR3 length equals 14 residues. The CDR3 nucleotides are TGTGCCAGCAGTGAAAGGCGGGCCAATGAAAAACTGTTTTTT. Protein product: CASSERRANEKLFF.

This clone was detected a few times. Within the sample, other DNA sequences also encode this same CDR3. The rearrangement links TRBV30 to TRBJ2-5, with 12 bases aligning to TRBD1. V trimming: 2 bases; J trimming: 4 bases; junction bases outside the gene matches: 5. Per germline, CDR1 GTSNPN and CDR2 SVGIG (reference sequence). This CDR3 is built from 15 residues. The CDR3: CAWSPGQGAGETQYF. CDR3 sequence (DNA): TGTGCCTGGAGTCCGGGACAGGGGGCCGGAGAGACCCAGTACTTC.

The table lists this clone with a count of one. The chain combines TRBV3-1 (or the pseudogene TRBV3-2) with TRBJ1-4; TRBD1 matches at 11 bases. The V gene end was trimmed by 5 bases and the J gene end by 8 bases; junction bases not matched to a gene: 13. The CDR3 has 17 amino acids. CDR1 is LGHDT and CDR2 is YNNKEL in the germline V gene (reference sequence). The chain's CDR3 is CASSARSGWDRGEKLFF. In nucleotides, the CDR3 is TGTGCCAGCAGCGCGCGCTCCGGGTGGGACAGGGGGGAAAAACTGTTTTTT.

Note on this clone: At one end the junction does not follow the germline gene, possibly because of a read error. This chain connects TRBV18 to TRBJ2-7; 9 nucleotides match TRBD1. Looked up from germline, CDR1 is KGHSH and CDR2 is LQKENI. The CDR3 is made up of 14 amino acids. The chain's CDR3 is CASSPQGATYEQYF. The CDR3 DNA sequence: TGTGCCAGCTCCCCACAGGGGGCCACCTACGAGCAGTACTTC.

The J gene is TRBJ2-3, the V gene TRBV7-2, with D possibly TRBD1 on 5 matching bases. Germline CDR1 is SGHTA and CDR2 is FQGNSA. The CDR3 sequence is 13 residues long. V was shortened by 5 bases and J by 7 bases, with 13 bases between the two germline ends. The CDR3 DNA follows: TGTGCCAGCAGCCTACCAGGGCGGAATACGCAGTATTTT. Translation: CASSLPGRNTQYF.

This sequence joins TRBV9 and TRBJ2-7, with 7 nucleotides matching TRBD2. J gave up 6 bases and V 0 bases, and 9 bases lay outside the gene matches. The germline V gene has CDR1 SGDLS and CDR2 YYNGEE. The CDR3 is 15 amino acids. This CDR3 reads CASSVVASGAGEQYF. Here the CDR3 DNA reads TGTGCCAGCAGCGTAGTGGCTAGCGGAGCAGGCGAGCAGTACTTC.

V gene TRBV5-8 combines with J gene TRBJ2-2; 8 bases map to TRBD1. The germline CDR1 and CDR2 sequences are SGHTS and YDEGEE. The ends lost 0 bases at V and 4 bases at J; junction bases unmatched: 17. This CDR3 region has 20 residues. CDR3 loop: CASSLANKGQGVFRTGELFF. CDR3 in DNA: TGTGCCAGCAGCTTGGCCAACAAAGGACAGGGCGTTTTTCGCACCGGGGAGCTGTTTTTT.

This clone was picked up a small number of times. V and J are TRBV4-2 and TRBJ2-2; 13 bases fit TRBD2. The CDR3 runs to 16 residues. Germline CDR1 and CDR2: LGHNA and YNFKEQ. Unmatched junction bases numbered 1, after V lost 1 base and J lost 5 bases. In nucleotides, the CDR3 is TGTGCCAGCAGCCAAGTACTAGCGGGAGGGACCGGGGAGCTGTTTTTT. The encoded protein is CASSQVLAGGTGELFF.

CDR3 DNA: TGTGCCAGCAGCCACAATAAAGATCAGCCCCAGCATTTT. Amino acids: CASSHNKDQPQHF. V usage is TRBV6-5 and J usage is TRBJ1-5; D unclear. V lost 6 bases to trimming and J lost 5 bases, with 11 bases between them. Germline V lookup: CDR1 MNHEY, CDR2 SVGAGI. The CDR3 runs to 13 residues.

This clone was recorded once. CDR3 in amino acids: CASSLWGQPRFGMNTEAFF. The CDR3 nucleotides read TGTGCCAGCAGTTTGTGGGGGCAGCCCCGCTTTGGGATGAACACTGAAGCTTTCTTT. This chain connects TRBV27 to TRBJ1-1; D might be TRBD1 (6 bases). V was trimmed by 3 bases and J by 0 bases, leaving 23 bases between them. Per germline, CDR1 MNHEY and CDR2 SMNVEV (reference sequence). CDR3 size: 19 residues.

CDR3 in amino acids: CASSPTASGGAVITDTQYF. DNA of the CDR3: TGTGCCAGCAGCCCCACAGCTAGCGGGGGGGCCGTGATCACAGATACGCAGTATTTT. The chain is built from TRBV5-4 and TRBJ2-3; 12 nucleotides match TRBD2. Germline V gene lookup returns CDR1 SGHNT and CDR2 YYREEE (reference sequence). This CDR3 is built from 19 residues. The V segment lost 4 bases and the J segment 2 bases; nucleotides outside the gene matches: 14. The whole variable domain, remainder taken from reference TRBV5-4 and TRBJ2-3, is ETGVTQSPTHLIKTRGQQVTLRCSSQSGHNTVSWYQQALGQGPQFIFQYYREEENGRGNFPPRFSGLQFPNYSSELNVNALELDDSALYLCASSPTASGGAVITDTQYFGPGTRLTVL.

V usage is TRBV6-5 and J usage is TRBJ2-7; TRBD2 aligns across 8 bases. Germline-derived CDR1 and CDR2 are MNHEY and SVGAGI. This CDR3 spans 15 amino acids. The trim removed 7 bases at V and 4 bases at J, leaving 12 bases unmatched. CDR3 amino acids: CASTSSGGGMYEQYF. The CDR3 region has the DNA TGTGCCAGCACCTCCTCCGGCGGGGGGATGTACGAGCAGTACTTC.

This clone was detected a few times. The CDR3 sequence is CASSQVETGMNTEAFF. Here the CDR3 DNA reads TGCGCCAGCAGCCAGGTAGAGACAGGCATGAACACTGAAGCTTTCTTT. The chain is built from TRBV4-1 and TRBJ1-1; D perhaps matches TRBD1 (6 bases). Trimming took 3 bases from V and 0 from J, leaving 14 bases between them. The CDR3 is 16 residues long. Germline V lookup: CDR1 MGHRA, CDR2 YSYEKL.

This rearrangement joins TRBV6-5 to TRBJ2-1; D is undetermined. Trimming took off 6 bases at V and 7 bases at J, with 16 bases between the two ends. The CDR3 spans 14 residues. Germline-derived CDR1 and CDR2 are MNHEY and SVGAGI. The CDR3 DNA reads TGTGCCAGCAGGCCTCTCCGGAGTGGAAATGAGCAGTTCTTC. Its translation is CASRPLRSGNEQFF.

This clone has a handful of counts. V gene TRBV19 combines with J gene TRBJ2-1; D possibly corresponds to TRBD2 (6 bases). V gave up 9 bases and J gave up 13 bases, with 13 bases separating them. The germline V gene has CDR1 LNHDA and CDR2 SQIVND (reference sequence). The CDR3 consists of 10 residues. The DNA of the CDR3 is TGTGCCAGCGGGACTTTTGTACAGTTCTTC. This codes for CASGTFVQFF.

V is TRBV3-1 (or the pseudogene TRBV3-2) and J is TRBJ2-2, with TRBD2 identical over 9 bases. Germline CDR1 LGHDT, CDR2 YNNKEL (reference sequence). Germline trimming cut 4 bases from V and 1 base from J; bases unmatched to any gene: 10. This CDR3 has 18 residues. The CDR3 reads CASSPEELAGWNTGELFF. The CDR3 DNA reads TGTGCCAGCAGCCCGGAGGAGCTAGCGGGATGGAACACCGGGGAGCTGTTTTTT.

This clone turned up a few times. The chain combines TRBV9 with TRBJ1-6, with D uncertain. This CDR3 region has 14 residues. V lost 3 bases and J 8 bases, leaving 12 bases between the germline ends. Germline-derived CDR1 and CDR2 are SGDLS and YYNGEE. CDR3 bases: TGTGCCAGCAGCGCCACGAGACGGGATTCACCCCTCCACTTT. Protein: CASSATRRDSPLHF.

This chain links TRBV10-3 with TRBJ2-3; 11 bases align to TRBD2. The CDR3 has 17 amino acids. Germline CDR1 reads ENHRY; CDR2 reads SYGVKD. With 2 bases clipped from V and 4 bases from J, the junction kept 8 bases outside the gene matches. The CDR3 protein is CAISEPKLAGEADTQYF. The CDR3 DNA is TGTGCCATCAGTGAGCCGAAACTAGCGGGAGAAGCAGATACGCAGTATTTT.

CDR3 bases: TGTGCCAGCATGGGACAGGGGGCCTACGAGCAGTACTTC. This codes for CASMGQGAYEQYF. V usage is TRBV2 and J usage is TRBJ2-7, with TRBD1 identical over 11 bases. CDR3 length: 13 residues. Germline V gene sequence: CDR1 SNHLY, CDR2 FYNNEI. V shed 7 bases and J 2 bases; nucleotides not matched to a gene: 1.

This chain links TRBV18 with TRBJ2-7; D might be TRBD1 (5 bases). Germline assignment: CDR1 KGHSH and CDR2 LQKENI. The CDR3 is 14 amino acids. The V gene lost 2 bases and the J gene lost 9 bases, with 17 bases spanning the gap. DNA for the CDR3: TGTGCCAGCTCACCAACGGACACCGTCGTGACGCAGTACTTC. This translates into CASSPTDTVVTQYF. The full variable domain, rest sourced from reference TRBV18 and TRBJ2-7, is NAGVMQNPRHLVRRRGQEARLRCSPMKGHSHVYWYRQLPEEGLKFMVYLQKENIIDESGMPKERFSAEFPKEGPSILRIQQVVRGDSAAYFCASSPTDTVVTQYFGPGTRLTVT.

This clone has only one observation. The chain combines TRBV6-5 with TRBJ2-7; perhaps TRBD1 as D (6 bases). The ends were cut back, 8 bases at V and 0 bases at J, with 11 bases in the middle. Germline CDR1 and CDR2: MNHEY and SVGAGI. The CDR3 spans 13 residues. The CDR3 DNA sequence: TGTGCCAGCGCTGGACAGAGCTCCTACGAGCAGTACTTC. This codes for CASAGQSSYEQYF.

The chain combines TRBV11-2 with TRBJ2-2, with TRBD2 matching 10 bases. V gave up 6 bases and J gave up 6 bases; unmatched junction bases: 4. The CDR3 sequence is 14 residues long. In germline, CDR1 is SGHAT, CDR2 FQNNGV. The CDR3 reads CASRAGGSAGELFF. Here the CDR3 DNA reads TGTGCCAGCAGAGCGGGAGGGAGTGCCGGGGAGCTGTTTTTT.

The chain recombines TRBV2 with TRBJ2-3, with unresolved D. The CDR3 is made up of 11 amino acids. Per the germline V gene, CDR1 is SNHLY and CDR2 is FYNNEI. Trimming removed 7 bases from V and 6 bases from J, with 8 bases in between. The DNA of the CDR3 is TGTGCCAGCACCTTACAGGATACGCAGTATTTT. As protein: CASTLQDTQYF.

This chain uses TRBV9 with TRBJ1-3; 9 bases match TRBD1. V lost 4 bases, J lost 3 bases, and 11 bases stayed unmatched. The CDR3 consists of 17 residues. Germline V gene lookup returns CDR1 SGDLS and CDR2 YYNGEE. The CDR3 reads CASSSGGQGIYGNTIYF. CDR3 in DNA: TGTGCCAGCAGCTCCGGTGGACAGGGGATCTATGGAAACACCATATATTTT.

The chain joins TRBV30 to TRBJ2-2; possibly TRBD1 for D (6 bases). The CDR3 is 16 amino acids. V was clipped by 0 bases and J by 9 bases, with 20 bases between them. Germline V lookup: CDR1 GTSNPN, CDR2 SVGIG (reference sequence). CDR3 bases: TGTGCCTGGAGTGTACGAGGTGGAAGGGGGACCCGGGAGCTGTTTTTT. It specifies CAWSVRGGRGTRELFF.

The chain links TRBV5-5 to TRBJ1-1; D might be TRBD1 (6 bases). The CDR3 is made up of 14 amino acids. The V end was cut by 6 bases, the J end by 3 bases, with 15 bases between. Germline V gene lookup returns CDR1 SGHKS and CDR2 YYEKEE (reference sequence). DNA of the CDR3: TGTGCCAGCAACTTACAGGGCCGGGACACTGAAGCTTTCTTT. Its translation is CASNLQGRDTEAFF.

The V gene is TRBV9, the J gene TRBJ2-2, with 13 nucleotides matching TRBD2. The length of the CDR3 is 17 residues. Germline CDR1 and CDR2: SGDLS and YYNGEE. V lost 0 bases to trimming and J lost 7 bases; unmatched junction nucleotides: 6. The CDR3 protein is CASSVATSGGANGELFF. CDR3 nucleotides: TGTGCCAGCAGCGTAGCTACTAGCGGGGGGGCAAACGGGGAGCTGTTTTTT.

This clone appeared a few times. CDR3 bases: TGCGCCAGCAGCTCCGGGGACAGGGGGTACGAGCAGTACTTC. This codes for CASSSGDRGYEQYF. The chain links TRBV5-1 to TRBJ2-7, with 11 bases matching TRBD1. There are 14 residues in the CDR3. Germline CDR1 and CDR2: SGHRS and YFSETQ. V shed 3 bases, J shed 4 bases, and the junction held 3 bases outside the gene matches.